This record concerns one T cell receptor (beta chain) sequence. Its binding antigen is unknown. Base quality data are lacking; no much larger clone is found one base away. From the germline V gene (reference sequence), CDR1 is MNHEY and CDR2 is SMNVEV. Here V drops 8 bases and J drops 6 bases, and the junction holds 10 bases not matched to any gene. The CDR3 contains 14 residues, cysteine and phenylalanine counted. The kept DNA is CDR3 alone, 42 bases in frame from the first base. The entry originates in a study of shared clonotypes between healthy human individuals (dated by TCRdb to the early 2020s). Broadly, across the study: The cohort comprised a couple of women and a few men aged 18 to 49 years. Leukapheresis yielded between about 0.9 and 8.9 billion PBMCs per donor. Blood TCR repertoires of about 5 healthy adults were deeply sequenced to estimate repertoire size and the extent of clonotype sharing between individuals. For each donor, CD4 naive and CD4 memory were each given three plates, CD8 naive was given two plates, and CD8 memory was given one plate. To increase sequencing depth and limit assay-specific biases, TCR repertoire library preparation and sequencing were carried out by different laboratories using diverse techniques. Paper-wide results and their limitations: Pairwise subsampling indicated that sequencing depth was expected to affect the degree of clonotype sharing among donors. Incomplete sequencing was indicated by rarefaction of sorted-subset datasets, despite the large sequencing depth. Higher generation probabilities were observed for clonotypes shared by all four sorted-subset donors than for non-shared clonotypes. When a few donors were compared, the shared fraction of clonotypes was about 5% for naive CD4, 3.5% to 4% for naive CD8, roughly 2.5% for memory CD4, and roughly 0.43% for memory CD8. Estimated clonotype richness was generally larger for naive than for memory subsets. Sampling was limited to blood, and TCR repertoires in tissue likely differ from TCR repertoires in blood. The genetic and exposure-history diversity represented was limited by the small number of donors.

Using the deep immunoSEQ assay, multiplex PCR amplified TCR CDR3 regions from genomic DNA. Extracted genomic DNA from each cell subset was distributed evenly across all wells of several immunoSEQ 96-well plates, and each plate was treated as a replicate. For sorted subsets, about 200 ng genomic DNA, equal to about 30,000 T cell genomes, was loaded into each replicate PCR. Purified libraries were quantified with a Qubit 3.0 fluorometer, sized on a Bioanalyzer 2100, and re-quantified with the KAPA Library Quantification kit. Every immunoSEQ 96-well plate was sequenced on a separate single-read 150-cycle Illumina NextSeq 550 flow cell. In the paper's pipeline: Because only junctional sequences without quality scores were contained in the immunoSEQ output, filtering matching that applied to full-length reads could not be performed. Sequences were annotated with PyIR, a Python wrapper for IgBLAST v1.9, and V/J genes and CDR3 were assigned using IMGT germline references. Reads were filtered out if the reads had weak V/J assignments (E-value above 1e-6), no CDR3, stop codons, out-of-frame junctions, or ambiguous translated residues. V3J clonotypes were defined by identical inferred V gene, J gene, and CDR3 amino acid sequence. The percentage overlap between two repertoires was calculated by dividing the number of shared unique clonotypes by the size of the smaller repertoire. Repertoire richness was assessed with RTK rarefaction, the Chao1 estimator, and Recon v2.1 estimates of unobserved clonotypes. Generation probabilities for all TCRbeta clonotypes obtained by the gDNA method from four donors were computed using OLGA. TCRdb obtained this table from immuneACCESS and retained in-frame rearrangements with V and J assigned. These tables miss some clones; where compared with another copy, unresolved V genes account for less than half of the shortfall, and the remainder is unexplained. That table furnishes V, J and clone size, whereas the DNA furnished D and trimming. The sample table records about 2 million clones; about 95% of these occur just once. The top ten constitute 1% to 1.5% of the sample.

CD8 naive samples were obtained by positive selection for CCR7 among CD45RO-negative cells, yielding a CD45RA+CCR7+ population from which TemRA cells were excluded. The donors were healthy, HIV-negative adults with no recently reported acute infections or vaccinations. Every donor was a Caucasian adult residing in Nashville, Tennessee, USA. Blood was collected by leukapheresis, and PBMCs were isolated by Ficoll-Histopaque density gradient centrifugation and then cryopreserved in liquid nitrogen vapor phase. Purity and quantity of every magnetically sorted T cell population were checked by analytical flow cytometry. Each sorted fraction had its genomic DNA isolated and then quantified by UV absorbance on a Nanodrop 2000c.

The origin of this receptor is a man in his late teens or twenties in good health. The chain employs TRBV27 and TRBJ2-1; 7 bases in between match TRBD2. Sequencing used naive CD8+ T cells sorted from blood. Read against the paper, the sample's cell subset or site label means: CD45RA+CCR7+. The CDR3 protein is CASHWEGRGNEQFF. DNA sequence: TGTGCCAGCCATTGGGAGGGCCGGGGCAATGAGCAGTTCTTC.